The clone carrying this T cell receptor (beta chain) has a count of ten or more. Its antigen is undetermined. The sample is drawn from a study of T cell responses to AZD1222 COVID-19 vaccine. The study's findings and limits: The sample set comprised mostly white British donors with more females, and clonal diversity was possibly underestimated. Breadth and depth of Spike-specific TCRs rose after two AZD1222 doses. Repertoire samples came only from after the peak T cell response. Researchers report vaccine-associated CD4 TCRs spanning spike, with dominance at 160-218 and 743-854.

V lost 0 bases to trimming and J lost 2 bases; unmatched junction nucleotides: 5. Germline values: CDR1 LGHDT, CDR2 YNNKEL (reference sequence). CDR3 length: 16 amino acids. Clones were read by immunoSEQ multiplex PCR, and TCRdb kept only the in-frame ones, dropping some. The profile shows 120,000 or so clones, around 87% of them singletons. This specimen was peripheral blood, taken on day 0 of AZD1222 vaccination. This sequence was found in an adult in good health. The rearrangement links TRBV3-1 (or the pseudogene TRBV3-2) to TRBJ2-7; 9 nucleotides align to TRBD1. This CDR3 is CASSQDMGQGTYEQYF. The CDR3 DNA is TGTGCCAGCAGCCAAGATATGGGACAGGGTACCTACGAGCAGTACTTC.